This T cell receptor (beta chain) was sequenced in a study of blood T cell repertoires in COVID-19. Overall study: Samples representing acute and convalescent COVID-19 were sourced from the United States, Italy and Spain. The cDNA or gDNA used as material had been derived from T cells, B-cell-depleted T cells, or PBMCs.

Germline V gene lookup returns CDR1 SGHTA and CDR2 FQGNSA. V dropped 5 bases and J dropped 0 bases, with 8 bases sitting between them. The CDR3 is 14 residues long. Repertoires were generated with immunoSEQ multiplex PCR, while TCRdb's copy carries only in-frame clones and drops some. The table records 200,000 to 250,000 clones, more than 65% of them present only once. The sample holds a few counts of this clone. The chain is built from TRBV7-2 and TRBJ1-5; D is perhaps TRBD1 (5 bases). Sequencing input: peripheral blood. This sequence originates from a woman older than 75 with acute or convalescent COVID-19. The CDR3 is CASSHDSSNQPQHF. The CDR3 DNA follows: TGTGCCAGCAGCCACGACAGTAGCAATCAGCCCCAGCATTTT.